This TCR beta chain was profiled in a study of T cell clonality in common variable immunodeficiency. With 3 bases removed from V and 0 bases from J, the gap between germline ends came to 14 bases. This CDR3 is built from 16 residues. CDR1 LNHDA and CDR2 SQIVND come from the germline V gene (reference sequence). Study observations and caveats: CVID subjects showed higher TCRbeta clonality than healthy controls. Reportedly, TCR beta sequences from common variable immunodeficiency showed fewer deletions and N-nucleotide insertions. Authors noted CVID clonality's cause needs subpopulation repertoire sequencing.

CVID and control samples used equivalent genomic DNA input. Using immunoSEQ multiplex PCR, the repertoire was profiled, and TCRdb retains in-frame clones only, with some absent. The data show tens of thousands of clones, with none appearing a single time. This clone was found a few times. What it binds is unknown. Sequencing ends 3 residues short of the CDR3 end; the germline J gene provides the rest. The sequence derives from a person aged 18 to 75 in good health. This chain connects TRBV19 to TRBJ1-1; D is ambiguous. The sample was peripheral blood mononuclear cells. The sequenced CDR3 bases are TGTGCCAGTAGTATTGGCTCTCTGGGCCTGAACACTGAA. Encoded protein: CASSIGSLGLNTE. Given in full, the CDR3 is CASSIGSLGLNTEAFF.